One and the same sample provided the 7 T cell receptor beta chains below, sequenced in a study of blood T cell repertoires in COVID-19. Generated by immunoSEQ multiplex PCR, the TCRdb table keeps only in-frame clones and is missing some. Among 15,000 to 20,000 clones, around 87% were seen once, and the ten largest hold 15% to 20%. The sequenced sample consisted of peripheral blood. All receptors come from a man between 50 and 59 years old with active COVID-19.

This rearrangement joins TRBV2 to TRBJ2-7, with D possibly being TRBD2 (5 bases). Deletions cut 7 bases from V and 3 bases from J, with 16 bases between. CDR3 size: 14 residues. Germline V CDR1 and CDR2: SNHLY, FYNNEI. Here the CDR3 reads CASTKAGSLYEQYF. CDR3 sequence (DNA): TGTGCCAGCACTAAGGCGGGCAGTCTCTACGAGCAGTACTTC.

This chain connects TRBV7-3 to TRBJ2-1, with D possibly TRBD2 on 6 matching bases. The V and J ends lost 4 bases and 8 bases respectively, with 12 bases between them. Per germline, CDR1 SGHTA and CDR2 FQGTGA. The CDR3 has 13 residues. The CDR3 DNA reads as TGTGCCAGCAGCTCGACTAGTGTGCATGAGCAGTTCTTC. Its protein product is CASSSTSVHEQFF.

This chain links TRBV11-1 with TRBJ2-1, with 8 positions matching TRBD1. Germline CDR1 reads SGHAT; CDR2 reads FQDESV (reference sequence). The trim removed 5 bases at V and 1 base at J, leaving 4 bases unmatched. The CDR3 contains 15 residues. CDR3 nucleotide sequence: TGTGCCAGCAGCAAGGGACAGGTTTCCTACAATGAGCAGTTCTTC. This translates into CASSKGQVSYNEQFF.

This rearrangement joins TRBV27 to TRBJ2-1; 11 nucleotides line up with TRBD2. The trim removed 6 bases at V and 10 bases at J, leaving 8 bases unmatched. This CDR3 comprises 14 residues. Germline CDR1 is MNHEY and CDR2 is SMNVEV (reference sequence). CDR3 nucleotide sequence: TGTGCCAGCAGGCCCCCGGGACTAGCGGCAGAGCAGTTCTTC. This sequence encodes CASRPPGLAAEQFF.

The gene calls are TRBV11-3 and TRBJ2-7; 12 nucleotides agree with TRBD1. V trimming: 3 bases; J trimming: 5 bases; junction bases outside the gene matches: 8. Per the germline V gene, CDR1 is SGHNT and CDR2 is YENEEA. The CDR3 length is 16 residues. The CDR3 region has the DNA TGTGCCAGCAGCTTGACTTGGGACAGGGGGCGCGACGAGCAGTACTTC. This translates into CASSLTWDRGRDEQYF.

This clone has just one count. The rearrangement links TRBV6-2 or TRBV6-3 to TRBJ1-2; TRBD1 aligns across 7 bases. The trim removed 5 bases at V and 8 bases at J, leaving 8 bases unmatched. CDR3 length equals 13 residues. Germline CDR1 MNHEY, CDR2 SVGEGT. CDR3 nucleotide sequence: TGTGCCAGCAGTACAGACAGGGCTCGAGGCTACACCTTC. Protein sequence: CASSTDRARGYTF.

The CDR3 region is CASSQDVRQPQHF. The CDR3 DNA reads as TGCGCCAGCAGCCAAGATGTGCGTCAGCCCCAGCATTTT. This rearrangement joins TRBV4-3 to TRBJ1-5; D remains ambiguous. The CDR3 totals 13 residues. CDR1 and CDR2 from the germline V gene are LGHNA and YSLEER. With 0 bases removed from V and 6 bases from J, the gap between germline ends came to 6 bases.